This T cell receptor (beta chain) was profiled in a study of CD8 T cells in ankylosing spondylitis (TCRdb year 2017). Study-level background: The study profiled T cell receptor beta repertoires in healthy donors and ankylosing spondylitis patients to find disease-linked TCR variants. The full study cohort comprised 25 ankylosing spondylitis patients and approximately 100 healthy donors. Peripheral blood was sampled, and synovial fluid was also collected from ankylosing spondylitis patients. Points the paper makes about the study in general: A TCR beta motif made up of under ten highly homologous amino acid variants appeared to be characteristic of blood from ankylosing spondylitis patients. A CD8+ phenotype was shown by the disease-linked clones, which were found at relatively low frequencies in peripheral blood. Some of the motif variants had been reported before in the synovial fluid and blood of reactive arthritis patients, a finding that suggests common disease-initiation mechanisms. The disease-linked clones were reported as significantly enriched in matched synovial fluid samples from ankylosing spondylitis patients.

Sequencing was performed on an Illumina HiSeq 2500. Quantitative 5'-RACE with molecular barcodes was used to prepare TCR beta libraries. Per the original workflow: Disease-linked TCR variants were identified with a new computational method built on a probabilistic model of VDJ rearrangement. Using fastp at Q25 and MiXCR, TCRdb reprocessed the public reads and kept productive beta chains. Identical CDR3 protein sequences are pooled into one entry, listed with their most common genes and DNA. The V and J calls come from TCRdb's annotation, not from the publication. This sample comprises 290,000 or so distinct CDR3 sequences, about a fifth of them detected only once. The leading ten clones occupy roughly 3.6% of the sample. The sample holds a few counts of this clonotype. The antigen this receptor binds is unknown. One base away there is no much larger clone; base qualities are not given. Via the germline V gene (reference sequence), CDR1 is LGHDT and CDR2 YNNKEL. The V end loses 3 bases and the J end loses 5 bases, and a stretch of 8 bases separates them. The CDR3 spans 14 residues, from the cysteine through the phenylalanine. CDR3 DNA only is kept here, 42 bases in frame from base 1.

The sequence was collected from a female donor with ankylosing spondylitis or in good health (not recorded which). The rearrangement combines TRBV3-1 with TRBJ1-6; tentative D gene TRBD1, with 6 bases matching. The sample consisted of blood, either unsorted or a sorted T cell fraction (not recorded which). This receptor has the CDR3 CASSHRTDNSPLHF. The base sequence is TGTGCCAGCAGCCACCGGACAGATAATTCACCCCTCCACTTT.